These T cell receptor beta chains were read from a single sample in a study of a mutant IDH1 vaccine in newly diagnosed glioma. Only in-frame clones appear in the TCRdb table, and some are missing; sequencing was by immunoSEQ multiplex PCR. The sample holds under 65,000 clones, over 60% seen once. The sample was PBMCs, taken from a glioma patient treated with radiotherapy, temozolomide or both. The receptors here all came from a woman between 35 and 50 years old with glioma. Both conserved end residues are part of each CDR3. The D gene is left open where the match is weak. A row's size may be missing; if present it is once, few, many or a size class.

CDR3 DNA: TGTGCCAGTAGTATAGTGGGGACCCCTTTGTACCAGCATTTT; CDR3 protein: CASSIVGTPLYQHF; V gene: TRBV19; D gene: NA; clone size: NA; J gene: TRBJ1-5
CDR3 DNA: TGCGCCAGCAGCTTGAACAAGCTCTATGGCTACACCTTC; CDR3 protein: CASSLNKLYGYTF; V gene: TRBV5-1; D gene: NA; clone size: NA; J gene: TRBJ1-2
CDR3 DNA: TGCGCCAGCAGCTTCACGGGACAGGGTCAAGAGACCCAGTACTTC; CDR3 protein: CASSFTGQGQETQYF; V gene: TRBV5-1; D gene: TRBD1; clone size: NA; J gene: TRBJ2-5
CDR3 DNA: TGTGCCAGCAGTGAAGTATACGAGCAGTACTTC; CDR3 protein: CASSEVYEQYF; V gene: TRBV2; D gene: NA; clone size: NA; J gene: TRBJ2-7
CDR3 DNA: TGTGCCAGCAGGGTGGGGACGGTGAATGAAAAACTGTTTTTT; CDR3 protein: CASRVGTVNEKLFF; V gene: TRBV6-5; D gene: NA; clone size: few; J gene: TRBJ1-4
CDR3 DNA: TGTGCCAGCAGTGCCAATCCAAGAGGAAAACTGTTTTTT; CDR3 protein: CASSANPRGKLFF; V gene: TRBV6-5; D gene: NA; clone size: NA; J gene: TRBJ1-4
CDR3 DNA: TGTGCTAGTGGTTTAGGTACAGGGGGATACGAGCAGTACTTC; CDR3 protein: CASGLGTGGYEQYF; V gene: TRBV12-5; D gene: TRBD1; clone size: NA; J gene: TRBJ2-7
CDR3 DNA: TGTGCCAGCAGAGGACCCGGAAGAGACGAGCAGTACTTC; CDR3 protein: CASRGPGRDEQYF; V gene: TRBV7-9; D gene: NA; clone size: NA; J gene: TRBJ2-7
CDR3 DNA: TGTGCCAGCAGCCCTCCAGGGGGAAGAAGGCACACTGAAGCTTTCTTT; CDR3 protein: CASSPPGGRRHTEAFF; V gene: TRBV5-4; D gene: TRBD1; clone size: NA; J gene: TRBJ1-1
CDR3 DNA: TGTGCCAGTAGTATGGGACAGGGGAGCAATCAGCCCCAGCATTTT; CDR3 protein: CASSMGQGSNQPQHF; V gene: TRBV19; D gene: TRBD1; clone size: NA; J gene: TRBJ1-5
CDR3 DNA: TGCGCCAGCAGCCAAGATCCGGGAGGGATTAACTATGGCTACACCTTC; CDR3 protein: CASSQDPGGINYGYTF; V gene: TRBV4-1; D gene: NA; clone size: few; J gene: TRBJ1-2
CDR3 DNA: TGTGCCTGGCGATCCATATACCCCGGGACAGGAGACTACGAGCAGTACTTC; CDR3 protein: CAWRSIYPGTGDYEQYF; V gene: TRBV30; D gene: TRBD1; clone size: NA; J gene: TRBJ2-7
CDR3 DNA: TGTGCCAGCGCACAGGGATCTGGAAACACCATATATTTT; CDR3 protein: CASAQGSGNTIYF; V gene: TRBV7-9; D gene: NA; clone size: NA; J gene: TRBJ1-3
CDR3 DNA: TGTGCCAGCTTCTCCCGTTGGGTGGATGGCTACACCTTC; CDR3 protein: CASFSRWVDGYTF; V gene: TRBV7-8; D gene: NA; clone size: NA; J gene: TRBJ1-2
CDR3 DNA: TGTGCCAGCTCACCACCGACTGGACAGGAGGGGACCGGGGAGCTGTTTTTT; CDR3 protein: CASSPPTGQEGTGELFF; V gene: TRBV18; D gene: NA; clone size: NA; J gene: TRBJ2-2
CDR3 DNA: TGCGCCAGCAGCTTGGTTGCACTAGCGGGGGCCCTGAACACCGGGGAGCTGTTTTTT; CDR3 protein: CASSLVALAGALNTGELFF; V gene: TRBV5-1; D gene: TRBD2; clone size: NA; J gene: TRBJ2-2
CDR3 DNA: TGTGCCAGCAGTGAAGCGCGGGGTTGGAGCAATCAGCCCCAGCATTTT; CDR3 protein: CASSEARGWSNQPQHF; V gene: TRBV6-1; D gene: NA; clone size: NA; J gene: TRBJ1-5
CDR3 DNA: TGTGCCAGCAGCCCTGGAACCGCTAGCGGGGGGGCAGATACGCAGTATTTT; CDR3 protein: CASSPGTASGGADTQYF; V gene: TRBV4-2; D gene: TRBD2; clone size: NA; J gene: TRBJ2-3
CDR3 DNA: TGTGCCAGCAGCTCCCTGACTAGCGGGGGTGAGACCCAGTACTTC; CDR3 protein: CASSSLTSGGETQYF; V gene: TRBV5-6; D gene: TRBD2; clone size: NA; J gene: TRBJ2-5
CDR3 DNA: TGTGCCAGTAGTATTCCCAGCGTAAACTATGGCTACACCTTC; CDR3 protein: CASSIPSVNYGYTF; V gene: TRBV19; D gene: NA; clone size: NA; J gene: TRBJ1-2
CDR3 DNA: TGTGCCAGCAGCCCCCTTCCTCATGGCACTGAAGCTTTCTTT; CDR3 protein: CASSPLPHGTEAFF; V gene: TRBV9; D gene: NA; clone size: NA; J gene: TRBJ1-1
CDR3 DNA: TGTGCCAGCAGCTTTGGGTGGAACACCGGGGAGCTGTTTTTT; CDR3 protein: CASSFGWNTGELFF; V gene: TRBV11-3; D gene: NA; clone size: NA; J gene: TRBJ2-2
CDR3 DNA: TGTGCCAGCAGCTTGCCGGGAGGTGTCTCCTACGAGCAGTACTTC; CDR3 protein: CASSLPGGVSYEQYF; V gene: TRBV7-2; D gene: TRBD2; clone size: NA; J gene: TRBJ2-7
CDR3 DNA: TGTGCCAGCAGTGGCCGGGACCGGGATTCGCAGCAGTACTTC; CDR3 protein: CASSGRDRDSQQYF; V gene: TRBV6-1; D gene: NA; clone size: NA; J gene: TRBJ2-7
CDR3 DNA: TGTGCCAGCAGTTTAAGACAGGGAAGCTCTTACGGCGAGCAGTACTTC; CDR3 protein: CASSLRQGSSYGEQYF; V gene: TRBV27; D gene: TRBD1; clone size: few; J gene: TRBJ2-7
CDR3 DNA: TGTGCCAGCAGCGACCGGGACAGGGGTCTTAATCAGCCCCAGCATTTT; CDR3 protein: CASSDRDRGLNQPQHF; V gene: TRBV2; D gene: TRBD1; clone size: NA; J gene: TRBJ1-5
CDR3 DNA: TGCGCCAGCAGCTCCAGGCCACTACCGGGACAAGACTTTGAAGCTTTCTTT; CDR3 protein: CASSSRPLPGQDFEAFF; V gene: TRBV5-1; D gene: NA; clone size: NA; J gene: TRBJ1-1
CDR3 DNA: TGCAGCGTTGAGCAGGCAGGCGGAGTAGTTGGCTACACCTTC; CDR3 protein: CSVEQAGGVVGYTF; V gene: TRBV29-1; D gene: NA; clone size: NA; J gene: TRBJ1-2
CDR3 DNA: TGCGCCAGCAGCCAAGGGGGCGCGATCGACGAGCAGTACTTC; CDR3 protein: CASSQGGAIDEQYF; V gene: TRBV4-1; D gene: NA; clone size: NA; J gene: TRBJ2-7
CDR3 DNA: TGTGCCAGCAGTTACGAACGACAGGGTAGTTCCTACGAGCAGTACTTC; CDR3 protein: CASSYERQGSSYEQYF; V gene: TRBV6-5; D gene: TRBD1; clone size: once; J gene: TRBJ2-7
CDR3 DNA: TGTGCCAGCAGTGAGACAGAACCAACAATCAATCAGCCCCAGCATTTT; CDR3 protein: CASSETEPTINQPQHF; V gene: TRBV2; D gene: NA; clone size: NA; J gene: TRBJ1-5
CDR3 DNA: TGTGCCAGCAGCTTTAGCTACGAGCAGTACTTC; CDR3 protein: CASSFSYEQYF; V gene: TRBV7-2; D gene: NA; clone size: NA; J gene: TRBJ2-7
CDR3 DNA: TGTGCCAGCAGCCTCGGACTAGCGGATACGCAGTATTTT; CDR3 protein: CASSLGLADTQYF; V gene: TRBV6-6; D gene: TRBD2; clone size: NA; J gene: TRBJ2-3
CDR3 DNA: TGTGCCAGCAGCCCTAGCGGGGGGGCAAGTGGCACCGGGGAGCTGTTTTTT; CDR3 protein: CASSPSGGASGTGELFF; V gene: TRBV7-3; D gene: TRBD2; clone size: few; J gene: TRBJ2-2
CDR3 DNA: TGTGCCAGCAGCTTGGCAGGACCAGATACGCAGTATTTT; CDR3 protein: CASSLAGPDTQYF; V gene: TRBV5-6; D gene: NA; clone size: NA; J gene: TRBJ2-3
CDR3 DNA: TGTGCTAGTGGTCCTGGGTCCTGGGGTGAAAAACTGTTTTTT; CDR3 protein: CASGPGSWGEKLFF; V gene: TRBV12-5; D gene: NA; clone size: NA; J gene: TRBJ1-4
CDR3 DNA: TGTGCCAGCAGCAGGCGGGGAGGGCATCAGCCCCAGCATTTT; CDR3 protein: CASSRRGGHQPQHF; V gene: TRBV21-1; D gene: NA; clone size: medium-sized; J gene: TRBJ1-5
CDR3 DNA: TGTGCCAGCAGTTGGGTGGCAGGCTCTGTGGAGACTGAAGCTTTCTTT; CDR3 protein: CASSWVAGSVETEAFF; V gene: TRBV6-5; D gene: NA; clone size: NA; J gene: TRBJ1-1